Following are 20 T cell receptor beta chains from one sample sequenced in a study of CD8 T cells in Susac syndrome. An input of roughly 0.45 to 1 ug of RNA was subjected to reverse transcription using random hexamers. A single record per CDR3 protein comes from TCRdb applying MiXCR to the immunoSEQ multiplex PCR reads. The table includes 150,000 to 200,000 distinct CDR3 sequences, under 95% detected once. What was sequenced was CD4+ T cells from PBMCs. These receptors all come from a human donor with multiple sclerosis.

The V gene is TRBV5-1, the J gene TRBJ2-5, with a possible D match to TRBD1 (5 bases). The germline CDR1 and CDR2 sequences are SGHRS and YFSETQ. V gave up 4 bases and J gave up 5 bases, with 21 bases separating them. The CDR3 loop spans 16 amino acids. CDR3 loop: CASSPSSTGSGETQYF. The CDR3 coding sequence is TGCGCCAGCAGCCCCTCCAGTACTGGATCAGGGGAGACCCAGTACTTC. The variable domain in full, completed from reference TRBV5-1 and TRBJ2-5, reads KAGVTQTPRYLIKTRGQQVTLSCSPISGHRSVSWYQQTPGQGLQFLFEYFSETQRNKGNFPGRFSGRQFSNSRSEMNVSTLELGDSALYLCASSPSSTGSGETQYFGPGTRLLVL.

This rearrangement joins TRBV6-2 or TRBV6-3 to TRBJ2-7; 13 bases line up with TRBD2. Germline assignment: CDR1 MNHEY and CDR2 SVGEGT. With 1 base clipped from V and 3 bases from J, the junction kept 0 bases outside the gene matches. This CDR3 spans 15 amino acids. The CDR3 is CASSYWTSGSYEQYF. In DNA form, the CDR3 reads TGTGCCAGCAGTTACTGGACTAGCGGGAGCTACGAGCAGTACTTC.

The rearrangement joins TRBV4-1 to TRBJ2-2; a weak D match, TRBD2 (7 bases). The germline V gene has CDR1 MGHRA and CDR2 YSYEKL. V was shortened by 10 bases and J by 0 bases, with 18 bases between the two germline ends. The length of the CDR3 is 16 residues. The CDR3 spells CAITKRGAPNTGELFF. Written as DNA, the CDR3 is TGCGCCATAACTAAACGGGGGGCGCCGAACACCGGGGAGCTGTTTTTT.

The V call is TRBV2, the J call TRBJ2-3; tentatively, D is TRBD1 (6 bases). V was shortened by 2 bases and J by 2 bases, with 11 bases between the two germline ends. Germline V gene lookup returns CDR1 SNHLY and CDR2 FYNNEI. There are 15 residues in the CDR3. CDR3 sequence reads: CASSEQGQFTDTQYF. The CDR3 nucleotides read TGTGCCAGCAGTGAACAGGGGCAGTTCACAGATACGCAGTATTTT.

The chain has TRBV3-1 and TRBJ1-5; TRBD1 is a possible D gene (5 bases). Germline assignment: CDR1 LGHDT and CDR2 YNNKEL (reference sequence). V lost 0 bases to trimming and J lost 4 bases, with 22 bases between them. The CDR3 spans 19 residues. CDR3 residues: CASSQDPLTQQGSNQPQHF. CDR3 nucleotides: TGTGCCAGCAGCCAAGATCCTCTTACCCAGCAGGGATCTAATCAGCCCCAGCATTTT.

This chain uses TRBV28 with TRBJ1-2, with 7 bases identical to TRBD1. The CDR3 consists of 15 residues. Trimming took 2 bases from V and 2 from J; bases not matched to a gene: 5. The germline V gene encodes CDR1 MDHEN and CDR2 SYDVKM. The CDR3 sequence is CASSLHQGGNYGYTF. The CDR3 DNA sequence: TGTGCCAGCAGTTTACATCAGGGGGGGAACTATGGCTACACCTTC.

This clonotype was detected only once. The V call is TRBV27, the J call TRBJ2-7; 7 bases are a match to TRBD1. The CDR3 length is 17 residues. V shed 1 base, J shed 3 bases, and the junction held 12 bases outside the gene matches. Germline loops: CDR1 MNHEY, CDR2 SMNVEV (reference sequence). The CDR3 loop reads CASSLFGGRGSIYEQYF. CDR3 in DNA: TGTGCCAGCAGTTTATTTGGGGGCAGGGGGTCAATCTACGAGCAGTACTTC.

The rearrangement joins TRBV19 to TRBJ2-5, with D tentatively TRBD1 (6 bases). The CDR3 loop spans 13 amino acids. V was clipped by 4 bases and J by 4 bases, with 10 bases between them. CDR1 is LNHDA, CDR2 SQIVND, per germline (reference sequence). DNA of the CDR3: TGTGCCAGTAGTAGAGGGGGTGGAGAGACCCAGTACTTC. Its translation: CASSRGGGETQYF.

This chain uses TRBV11-2 with TRBJ2-2; D is perhaps TRBD2 (6 bases). The CDR3 is 17 amino acids. Trimming removed 3 bases from V and 6 bases from J, with 20 bases in between. CDR1 is SGHAT and CDR2 is FQNNGV in the germline V gene. Written as DNA, the CDR3 is TGTGCCAGCAGCTTGGAGGAGGGAAAACGGGGGTCCGGGGAGCTGTTTTTT. Translating it yields CASSLEEGKRGSGELFF.

This chain uses TRBV5-1 with TRBJ2-1; D is ambiguous. Germline V gene data show CDR1 as SGHRS and CDR2 as YFSETQ. The V end lost 0 bases, the J end lost 2 bases, and 9 bases lay between the germline ends. This CDR3 comprises 15 residues. For the CDR3, the DNA is TGCGCCAGCAGCTTGGGCCAGGACCCCTACAATGAGCAGTTCTTC. Translated: CASSLGQDPYNEQFF.

This chain joins TRBV6-1 and TRBJ2-2; the D gene is possibly TRBD2 (6 bases). There are 16 residues in the CDR3. V lost 5 bases, J lost 7 bases, and 20 bases lay in between. Germline CDR1 MNHNS, CDR2 SASEGT. The CDR3 here is CASSTLRMGLGGELFF. Written as DNA, the CDR3 is TGTGCCAGCAGTACCCTGAGGATGGGACTCGGCGGGGAGCTGTTTTTT.

This rearrangement joins TRBV2 to TRBJ2-5, with 8 bases lining up with TRBD2. Trimming at V came to 3 bases and at J to 4 bases, leaving 4 bases not matched to a gene. Germline-derived CDR1 and CDR2 are SNHLY and FYNNEI. The CDR3 covers 14 residues. CDR3 region: CASSERGARETQYF. The CDR3 nucleotides read TGTGCCAGCAGTGAGCGGGGGGCGCGAGAGACCCAGTACTTC.

The chain has TRBV6-5 and TRBJ1-2; D gene ambiguous. Trimming stripped 3 bases from V and 7 bases from J, with 9 bases between. The CDR3 totals 12 residues. CDR1 is MNHEY, CDR2 SVGAGI, per germline. In nucleotides, the CDR3 is TGTGCCAGCAGTTATTGGGCGGGTGGCTACACCTTC. It encodes CASSYWAGGYTF.

This chain connects TRBV15 to TRBJ1-5; TRBD1 is a possible D gene (6 bases). The CDR3 runs 15 residues. Trimming removed 8 bases at V and 6 bases at J, with 20 bases between. Looked up from germline, CDR1 is LNHNV and CDR2 is YYDKDF (reference sequence). The CDR3, as DNA: TGTGCCACCGCCCCTACAGGGCTGTACGGTCAGCCCCAGCATTTT. Encoded protein: CATAPTGLYGQPQHF.

The chain carries TRBV2 and TRBJ2-1; unclear D gene. The CDR3 totals 15 residues. The germline V and J ends were trimmed by 7 bases and 7 bases, with 20 bases remaining between them. Germline V gene sequence: CDR1 SNHLY, CDR2 FYNNEI. CDR3 in amino acids: CASTTTPSFGNEQFF. The DNA for the CDR3 is TGTGCCAGCACAACCACCCCGTCCTTCGGGAATGAGCAGTTCTTC.

The chain recombines TRBV5-1 with TRBJ1-1; 10 positions match TRBD1. CDR3 size: 14 residues. V trimming: 4 bases; J trimming: 4 bases; junction bases outside the gene matches: 4. Looked up from germline, CDR1 is SGHRS and CDR2 is YFSETQ. The CDR3 loop reads CASSAGQGLTEAFF. CDR3 DNA: TGCGCCAGCAGCGCGGGACAGGGGCTCACTGAAGCTTTCTTT.

V and J are TRBV20-1 and TRBJ1-1, with no clear D. V dropped 1 base and J dropped 1 base, with 13 bases sitting between them. Per the germline V gene, CDR1 is DFQATT and CDR2 is SNEGSKA (reference sequence). This CDR3 spans 15 amino acids. CDR3 in DNA: TGCAGTGCTAGAGGGGCAGCCCCAACGAACACTGAAGCTTTCTTT. Encoded protein: CSARGAAPTNTEAFF.

The CDR3 reads CASSPYGAYEQYF. The CDR3 DNA reads TGTGCCAGCAGCCCCTATGGCGCGTACGAGCAGTACTTC. V is TRBV5-4 and J is TRBJ2-7; no reliable D call. Per germline, CDR1 SGHNT and CDR2 YYREEE (reference sequence). The V gene lost 4 bases and the J gene lost 4 bases, with 12 bases spanning the gap. This CDR3 has 13 residues.

The CDR3 loop is CSARVPSYEQYF. CDR3 coding DNA: TGCAGTGCTAGAGTCCCATCCTACGAGCAGTACTTC. The J gene is TRBJ2-7, the V gene TRBV20-1; D is undetermined. The V end lost 1 base, the J end lost 1 base, and 5 bases lay between the germline ends. Per germline, CDR1 DFQATT and CDR2 SNEGSKA (reference sequence). The CDR3 spans 12 residues.

V usage is TRBV29-1 and J usage is TRBJ2-1; D gene ambiguous. In germline, CDR1 is SQVTM, CDR2 ANQGSEA. V was shortened by 1 base and J by 13 bases, with 14 bases between the two germline ends. This CDR3 contains 12 residues. In DNA form, the CDR3 reads TGCAGCGTTGAAGTGTGGGCGGAAGAACAGTTCTTC. Protein product: CSVEVWAEEQFF.